The present entry profiles one T cell receptor (beta chain) with its context. Its antigen is as yet unknown. The CDR3 is 13 residues long. V was clipped by 4 bases and J by 4 bases, with 10 bases between them. Germline loops: CDR1 SGHTA, CDR2 FQGNSA. Repertoires were generated with immunoSEQ multiplex PCR, while TCRdb's copy carries only in-frame clones and drops some. The data contain 45,000 to 65,000 clones, approximately 86% of them singletons. The data are from a study of identifying expanded T cells in peripheral blood. Study-wide points: Variance in clone template counts between roughly two-week samples significantly increased with total template count across all healthy donors. Over approximately two and four weeks, about 15 and 19 clones changed, versus approximately 1.1 between replicates.

The sequenced material came from blood. The V gene is TRBV7-2, the J gene TRBJ1-1, with D perhaps TRBD1 (6 bases). This TCR derives from a person aged 18 to 69 in good health. The CDR3 region is CASSSRGSTEAFF. For the CDR3, the DNA is TGTGCCAGCAGCTCCAGGGGAAGCACTGAAGCTTTCTTT.